The rows below give T cell receptor beta chains drawn from one sample of a study of T cell responses to AZD1222 COVID-19 vaccine. The data were produced by immunoSEQ multiplex PCR, yet TCRdb's version contains in-frame clones alone and is incomplete. The data show roughly 140,000 clones, 75% to 95% seen once. Sample: peripheral blood, taken on day 0 of MenACWY control vaccination. Receptors originate from an adult in good health. CDR3s include the opening cysteine and the closing phenylalanine or tryptophan. A D gene is named only where the DNA matches it firmly. Clone size appears in some rows only: once, few, many, or a class for an expanded clone.

cdr3_nt: TGTGCCAGCTCACCCGAGACAGGGTTGGGCAATCAGCCCCAGCATTTT
cdr3_aa: CASSPETGLGNQPQHF
v_call: TRBV18
d_call: TRBD1
j_call: TRBJ1-5
cdr3_length: 16
clone_size: .

cdr3_nt: TGCGCCAGCAGCTCCTCGCAGGGGCAGAACTATGGCTACACCTTC
cdr3_aa: CASSSSQGQNYGYTF
v_call: TRBV5-1
d_call: .
j_call: TRBJ1-2
cdr3_length: 15
clone_size: .

cdr3_nt: TGTGCCAGCAGTTTAGGTTGGCCCTACGAGCAGTACTTC
cdr3_aa: CASSLGWPYEQYF
v_call: TRBV12-3/TRBV12-4
d_call: .
j_call: TRBJ2-7
cdr3_length: 13
clone_size: few

cdr3_nt: TGCGCCAGCAGCCAAGAGCCATGGGACAGACCCTACGAGCAGTACTTC
cdr3_aa: CASSQEPWDRPYEQYF
v_call: TRBV4-1
d_call: TRBD1
j_call: TRBJ2-7
cdr3_length: 16
clone_size: .

cdr3_nt: TGTGCCAGCAGCTCCATAAGAGTCGAGGGCACTGAAGCTTTCTTT
cdr3_aa: CASSSIRVEGTEAFF
v_call: TRBV11-2
d_call: .
j_call: TRBJ1-1
cdr3_length: 15
clone_size: .

cdr3_nt: TGCAGCGTTGAGACACCTCCGGAGTGCGAAGCTTTCTTT
cdr3_aa: CSVETPPECEAFF
v_call: TRBV29-1
d_call: .
j_call: TRBJ1-1
cdr3_length: 13
clone_size: many

cdr3_nt: TGCGCCAGCAGCCAAGATGCCCCAACAGGGAGGCGTCAGCCCCAGCATTTT
cdr3_aa: CASSQDAPTGRRQPQHF
v_call: TRBV4-1
d_call: .
j_call: TRBJ1-5
cdr3_length: 17
clone_size: .

cdr3_nt: TGTGCCAGCAGCTTAGCGTCAACAGGGACCTTTAACTATGGCTACACCTTC
cdr3_aa: CASSLASTGTFNYGYTF
v_call: TRBV11-1
d_call: .
j_call: TRBJ1-2
cdr3_length: 17
clone_size: .

cdr3_nt: TGTGCCACCAGGCGGGACAGGGGAGGCTATGGCTACACCTTC
cdr3_aa: CATRRDRGGYGYTF
v_call: TRBV24-1
d_call: TRBD1
j_call: TRBJ1-2
cdr3_length: 14
clone_size: .

cdr3_nt: TGTGCCAGCAGTTACTCGGATACCCGCTCCTACGAGCAGTACTTC
cdr3_aa: CASSYSDTRSYEQYF
v_call: TRBV6-5
d_call: .
j_call: TRBJ2-7
cdr3_length: 15
clone_size: .

cdr3_nt: TGTGCCAGCCGGCAGAGGGAGGTGAATGAGCAGTTCTTC
cdr3_aa: CASRQREVNEQFF
v_call: TRBV12-3/TRBV12-4
d_call: .
j_call: TRBJ2-1
cdr3_length: 13
clone_size: .

cdr3_nt: TGTGCCAGCAGCTCCCCGGGGACTGAAGCTTTCTTT
cdr3_aa: CASSSPGTEAFF
v_call: TRBV3-1/TRBV3-2
d_call: .
j_call: TRBJ1-1
cdr3_length: 12
clone_size: .

cdr3_nt: TGTGCCAGCAGTTCTCTAAGGACAGATACGCAGTATTTT
cdr3_aa: CASSSLRTDTQYF
v_call: TRBV6-6
d_call: .
j_call: TRBJ2-3
cdr3_length: 13
clone_size: .

cdr3_nt: TGTGCCAGCTCCCTTCGCGGGGGTGGTAATTCACCCCTCCACTTT
cdr3_aa: CASSLRGGGNSPLHF
v_call: TRBV18
d_call: .
j_call: TRBJ1-6
cdr3_length: 15
clone_size: .

cdr3_nt: TGTGCCAGCAGCCAAGATTTACTATCCAATATCGTCACAGATACGCAGTATTTT
cdr3_aa: CASSQDLLSNIVTDTQYF
v_call: TRBV4-2
d_call: .
j_call: TRBJ2-3
cdr3_length: 18
clone_size: .

cdr3_nt: TGTGCCAGCTCACGCGATAGGACTAGTTCCACCCTCCACTTT
cdr3_aa: CASSRDRTSSTLHF
v_call: TRBV18
d_call: .
j_call: TRBJ1-6
cdr3_length: 14
clone_size: .

cdr3_nt: TGTGCCAGCAGCCAAGCAGGGTTCGAGCAGTACTTC
cdr3_aa: CASSQAGFEQYF
v_call: TRBV14
d_call: .
j_call: TRBJ2-7
cdr3_length: 12
clone_size: .

cdr3_nt: TGTGCCAGTAGCAACGGACTCTTCTACGAGCAGTACTTC
cdr3_aa: CASSNGLFYEQYF
v_call: TRBV19
d_call: .
j_call: TRBJ2-7
cdr3_length: 13
clone_size: .

cdr3_nt: TGTGCCAGCAGAAAACTAACAGGGGGGCGTTATGGCTACACCTTC
cdr3_aa: CASRKLTGGRYGYTF
v_call: TRBV6-5
d_call: TRBD1
j_call: TRBJ1-2
cdr3_length: 15
clone_size: .

cdr3_nt: TGTGCCAGCAGTATACAGGGCCCTCGGGACGAGCAGTACTTC
cdr3_aa: CASSIQGPRDEQYF
v_call: TRBV6-5
d_call: .
j_call: TRBJ2-7
cdr3_length: 14
clone_size: .

cdr3_nt: TGTGCCAGCAGCTTAGAGTGGACAGGGGGTAATGAAAAACTGTTTTTT
cdr3_aa: CASSLEWTGGNEKLFF
v_call: TRBV7-9
d_call: TRBD1
j_call: TRBJ1-4
cdr3_length: 16
clone_size: .

cdr3_nt: TGTGCCAGCAGCGCCAGACAGGGAAGCTCTGGAAACACCATATATTTT
cdr3_aa: CASSARQGSSGNTIYF
v_call: TRBV7-9
d_call: TRBD1
j_call: TRBJ1-3
cdr3_length: 16
clone_size: .

cdr3_nt: TGCGCCAGCAGCTTGACAGGCAACACCGGGGAGCTGTTTTTT
cdr3_aa: CASSLTGNTGELFF
v_call: TRBV5-1
d_call: .
j_call: TRBJ2-2
cdr3_length: 14
clone_size: .

cdr3_nt: TGTGCCAGCAGTCAGACCCGGGATTTCGATAATTCACCCCTCCACTTT
cdr3_aa: CASSQTRDFDNSPLHF
v_call: TRBV28
d_call: .
j_call: TRBJ1-6
cdr3_length: 16
clone_size: .

cdr3_nt: TGTGCCAGCTCACCGGGGCAGATCTACATGAACACTGAAGCTTTCTTT
cdr3_aa: CASSPGQIYMNTEAFF
v_call: TRBV18
d_call: .
j_call: TRBJ1-1
cdr3_length: 16
clone_size: .

cdr3_nt: TGTGCCATCAGTGGCGAGAGAAACACTGAAGCTTTCTTT
cdr3_aa: CAISGERNTEAFF
v_call: TRBV10-3
d_call: .
j_call: TRBJ1-1
cdr3_length: 13
clone_size: few

cdr3_nt: TGTGCCAGCAGCCAAGGAGGTCAGACCTACGAGCAGTACTTC
cdr3_aa: CASSQGGQTYEQYF
v_call: TRBV3-1/TRBV3-2
d_call: .
j_call: TRBJ2-7
cdr3_length: 14
clone_size: .

cdr3_nt: TGTGCCAGCAATTTGCGGTTTAATTCACCCCTCCACTTT
cdr3_aa: CASNLRFNSPLHF
v_call: TRBV27
d_call: .
j_call: TRBJ1-6
cdr3_length: 13
clone_size: .

cdr3_nt: TGTGCCAGCAGTGAAGCCCAGGGGATTGCCGGAAACACCATATATTTT
cdr3_aa: CASSEAQGIAGNTIYF
v_call: TRBV6-1
d_call: .
j_call: TRBJ1-3
cdr3_length: 16
clone_size: .

cdr3_nt: TGTGCCAGCAGCTTAGCGCTGGGGGATGGAAACACCATATATTTT
cdr3_aa: CASSLALGDGNTIYF
v_call: TRBV7-2
d_call: .
j_call: TRBJ1-3
cdr3_length: 15
clone_size: .

cdr3_nt: TGTGCCAGCAGCCATGGAAGGGGGGCCGGGGAGCAGTACTTC
cdr3_aa: CASSHGRGAGEQYF
v_call: TRBV3-1/TRBV3-2
d_call: .
j_call: TRBJ2-7
cdr3_length: 14
clone_size: .

cdr3_nt: TGTGCCAGCAGCCAAGATCGGGCAGGGTCGGGCTATGGCTACACCTTC
cdr3_aa: CASSQDRAGSGYGYTF
v_call: TRBV4-2
d_call: .
j_call: TRBJ1-2
cdr3_length: 16
clone_size: .

cdr3_nt: TGCAGCGCCTTTACCCGGGGGCAGGGGGGACCTACGGTGCAGTACTTC
cdr3_aa: CSAFTRGQGGPTVQYF
v_call: TRBV29-1
d_call: .
j_call: TRBJ2-7
cdr3_length: 16
clone_size: few

cdr3_nt: TGTGCCAGCAGCGCGGACTATTACAGGGGGCGGGGCACTGAAGCTTTCTTT
cdr3_aa: CASSADYYRGRGTEAFF
v_call: TRBV9
d_call: TRBD1
j_call: TRBJ1-1
cdr3_length: 17
clone_size: once

cdr3_nt: TGTGCCAGAAGCAAACCGGGACCTGGGCCCTACGAGCAGTACTTC
cdr3_aa: CARSKPGPGPYEQYF
v_call: TRBV5-3
d_call: .
j_call: TRBJ2-7
cdr3_length: 15
clone_size: .

cdr3_nt: TGTGCCAGCAGCCGAAGCGGTGGGGGGAACACTGAAGCTTTCTTT
cdr3_aa: CASSRSGGGNTEAFF
v_call: TRBV6-5
d_call: .
j_call: TRBJ1-1
cdr3_length: 15
clone_size: .

cdr3_nt: TGTGCCTGGAGTCAGACAACGGAAAAACTGTTTTTT
cdr3_aa: CAWSQTTEKLFF
v_call: TRBV30
d_call: .
j_call: TRBJ1-4
cdr3_length: 12
clone_size: .

cdr3_nt: TGTGCCAGCAGCTTGCCGGACAGGGTTTCGGTCTTC
cdr3_aa: CASSLPDRVSVF
v_call: TRBV5-6
d_call: TRBD1
j_call: TRBJ2-1
cdr3_length: 12
clone_size: .

cdr3_nt: TGTGCCAGCAGCGGGGACGATTCACCCCTCCACTTT
cdr3_aa: CASSGDDSPLHF
v_call: TRBV2
d_call: .
j_call: TRBJ1-6
cdr3_length: 12
clone_size: .

cdr3_nt: TGCGCCAGCAGCTTGGCCGAGGGGAACTATGGCTACACCTTC
cdr3_aa: CASSLAEGNYGYTF
v_call: TRBV5-1
d_call: .
j_call: TRBJ1-2
cdr3_length: 14
clone_size: .

cdr3_nt: TGTGCCAGCAGTTCTGCCCCGACGGAAGGCTACACCTTC
cdr3_aa: CASSSAPTEGYTF
v_call: TRBV28
d_call: .
j_call: TRBJ1-2
cdr3_length: 13
clone_size: .

cdr3_nt: TGTGCCAGCAGTTACGTCGCTAGCGGGGAGCAGTTCTTC
cdr3_aa: CASSYVASGEQFF
v_call: TRBV6-5
d_call: TRBD2
j_call: TRBJ2-1
cdr3_length: 13
clone_size: .

cdr3_nt: TGTGCCACCAGTGATTTGAGAGGGATCGGGACCGGGGAGCTGTTTTTT
cdr3_aa: CATSDLRGIGTGELFF
v_call: TRBV24-1
d_call: .
j_call: TRBJ2-2
cdr3_length: 16
clone_size: .

cdr3_nt: TGTGCCAGCAGCTACAGTGACAATCAGCCCCAGCATTTT
cdr3_aa: CASSYSDNQPQHF
v_call: TRBV12-3/TRBV12-4
d_call: .
j_call: TRBJ1-5
cdr3_length: 13
clone_size: .

cdr3_nt: TGTGCCAGCAGTTACTCACTGATCATGAACACTGAAGCTTTCTTT
cdr3_aa: CASSYSLIMNTEAFF
v_call: TRBV6-5
d_call: .
j_call: TRBJ1-1
cdr3_length: 15
clone_size: .

cdr3_nt: TGTGCCAGCTCACCTACCACTGATGGCTACACCTTC
cdr3_aa: CASSPTTDGYTF
v_call: TRBV18
d_call: .
j_call: TRBJ1-2
cdr3_length: 12
clone_size: .

cdr3_nt: TGTGCCAGCAGCCTCCGGGTCTTTGGAAACACCATATATTTT
cdr3_aa: CASSLRVFGNTIYF
v_call: TRBV5-6
d_call: .
j_call: TRBJ1-3
cdr3_length: 14
clone_size: .

cdr3_nt: TGTGCCAGCAACTACCTAGCTAACAATGAGCAGTTCTTC
cdr3_aa: CASNYLANNEQFF
v_call: TRBV6-5
d_call: .
j_call: TRBJ2-1
cdr3_length: 13
clone_size: .

cdr3_nt: TGTGCCAGCAGGGGACTGGGGGAGGGCGCTTTCTTT
cdr3_aa: CASRGLGEGAFF
v_call: TRBV14
d_call: .
j_call: TRBJ1-1
cdr3_length: 12
clone_size: few

cdr3_nt: TGTGCCTGGACTGCACCGGGAGGATGGGAGGAGCAGTACTTC
cdr3_aa: CAWTAPGGWEEQYF
v_call: TRBV30
d_call: TRBD2
j_call: TRBJ2-7
cdr3_length: 14
clone_size: .

cdr3_nt: TGTGCCAGCAGTTTAAGTCAGCCTGGGTACAATGAGCAGTTCTTC
cdr3_aa: CASSLSQPGYNEQFF
v_call: TRBV27
d_call: .
j_call: TRBJ2-1
cdr3_length: 15
clone_size: .

cdr3_nt: TGTGCCAGCAGTTGGGGGACAGAGCAGTTCTTC
cdr3_aa: CASSWGTEQFF
v_call: TRBV5-4
d_call: .
j_call: TRBJ2-1
cdr3_length: 11
clone_size: .